This TCR beta chain comes out of a study of blood T cell repertoires in COVID-19. Whole-study context: There were acute and convalescent COVID-19 samples, and they came from the United States, Italy and Spain.

CDR1 MDHEN and CDR2 SYDVKM come from the germline V gene. Trimming cost V 0 bases and J 7 bases; bases outside gene matches: 8. CDR3 length equals 16 residues. Per the original methods: From reference gene primer amplification, estimates of nucleated cell counts were derived. The method was immunoSEQ multiplex PCR; TCRdb's version includes in-frame clones alone and lacks a portion of them. V and J calls and clone size follow that table, whereas D and trimming were derived from the DNA. The sample shows over 85,000 clones, 88% of them seen only once. This clone was seen more than once but under ten times.

This sequence originates from a woman aged 45-59 years with acute or convalescent COVID-19. The chain is built from TRBV28 and TRBJ2-1; 8 bases line up with TRBD2. Sample: peripheral blood. The CDR3 coding sequence is TGTGCCAGCAGTTTATGGGGCGGGAGGATCGGAAATGAGCAGTTCTTC. Translated, it gives CASSLWGGRIGNEQFF.